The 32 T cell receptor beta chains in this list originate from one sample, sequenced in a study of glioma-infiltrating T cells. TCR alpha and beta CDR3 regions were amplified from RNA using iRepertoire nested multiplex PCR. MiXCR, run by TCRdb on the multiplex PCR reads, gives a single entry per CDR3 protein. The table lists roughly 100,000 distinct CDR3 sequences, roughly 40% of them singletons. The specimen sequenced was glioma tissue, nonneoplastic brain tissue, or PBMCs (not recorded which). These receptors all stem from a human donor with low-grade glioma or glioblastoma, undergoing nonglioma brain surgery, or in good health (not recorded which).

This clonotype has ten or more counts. CDR3 protein: CSAPSGSGTRSDTQYF. The DNA for the CDR3 is TGCAGTGCCCCCTCTGGGAGCGGGACACGTTCTGATACGCAGTATTTT. V is TRBV20-1 and J is TRBJ2-3, with D possibly matching TRBD2 (7 bases). CDR1 DFQATT and CDR2 SNEGSKA come from the germline V gene (reference sequence). V was clipped by 6 bases and J by 6 bases, with 25 bases between them. The CDR3 is 16 residues long.

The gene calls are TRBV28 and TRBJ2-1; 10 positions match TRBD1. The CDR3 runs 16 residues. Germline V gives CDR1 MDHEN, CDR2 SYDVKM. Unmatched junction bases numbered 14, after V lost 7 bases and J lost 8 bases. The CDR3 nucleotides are TGTGCCAGCACCTCAAGGGTCGGGACAGGGGAATATGAGCAGTTCTTC. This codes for CASTSRVGTGEYEQFF.

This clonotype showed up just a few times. CDR3 amino acids: CASSFNPFQGNGGYTF. CDR3 coding DNA: TGTGCCAGCAGCTTCAATCCGTTTCAGGGAAACGGGGGCTACACCTTC. The chain joins TRBV9 to TRBJ1-2; the D gene is possibly TRBD1 (5 bases). The CDR3 is made up of 16 amino acids. Deletions cut 4 bases from V and 8 bases from J, with 24 bases between. Germline V gene data show CDR1 as SGDLS and CDR2 as YYNGEE.

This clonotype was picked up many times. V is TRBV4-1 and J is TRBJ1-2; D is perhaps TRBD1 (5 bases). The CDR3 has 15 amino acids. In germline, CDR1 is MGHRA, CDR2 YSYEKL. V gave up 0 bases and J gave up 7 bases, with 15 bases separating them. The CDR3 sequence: CASSQDGTATAGYTF. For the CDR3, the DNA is TGCGCCAGCAGCCAAGATGGGACGGCCACGGCTGGCTACACCTTC.

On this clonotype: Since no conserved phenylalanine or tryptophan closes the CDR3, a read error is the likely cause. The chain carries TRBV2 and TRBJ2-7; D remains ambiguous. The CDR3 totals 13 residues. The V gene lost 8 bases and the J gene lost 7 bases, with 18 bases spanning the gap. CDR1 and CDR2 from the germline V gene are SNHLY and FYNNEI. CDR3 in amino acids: CASGPSGVGEQYS. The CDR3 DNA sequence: TGTGCCAGCGGGCCCTCTGGGGTGGGGGAGCAGTACTCC.

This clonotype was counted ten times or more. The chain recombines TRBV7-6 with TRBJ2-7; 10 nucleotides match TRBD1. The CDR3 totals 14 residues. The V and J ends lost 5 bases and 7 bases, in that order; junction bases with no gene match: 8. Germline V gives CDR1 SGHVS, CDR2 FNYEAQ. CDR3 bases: TGTGCCAGCAGCATGGGGACAGGGGCAAGTGAGCAGTACTTC. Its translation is CASSMGTGASEQYF. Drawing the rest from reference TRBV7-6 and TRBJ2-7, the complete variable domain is GAGVSQSPRYKVTKRGQDVALRCDPISGHVSLYWYRQALGQGPEFLTYFNYEAQQDKSGLPNDRFSAERPEGSISTLTIQRTEQRDSAMYRCASSMGTGASEQYFGPGTRLTVT.

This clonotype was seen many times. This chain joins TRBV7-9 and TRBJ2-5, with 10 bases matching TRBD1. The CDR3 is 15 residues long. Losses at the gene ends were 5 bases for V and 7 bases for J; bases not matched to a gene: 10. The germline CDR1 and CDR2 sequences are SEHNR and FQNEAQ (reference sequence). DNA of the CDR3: TGTGCCAGCAGCCCCGGGACAGGGGATGTCGTGACCCAGTACTTC. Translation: CASSPGTGDVVTQYF.

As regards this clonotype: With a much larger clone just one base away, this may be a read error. CDR3 residues: CASRPRQGISYEQFF. CDR3 DNA sequence: TGCGCCAGCAGACCCCGACAGGGTATCTCTTACGAGCAGTTCTTC. This rearrangement joins TRBV10-2 to TRBJ2-1; 7 positions agree with TRBD1. The J segment lost 10 bases and the V segment lost 6 bases, leaving 15 bases of the junction unmatched. CDR1 is WSHSY, CDR2 SAAADI, per germline. The CDR3 covers 15 residues.

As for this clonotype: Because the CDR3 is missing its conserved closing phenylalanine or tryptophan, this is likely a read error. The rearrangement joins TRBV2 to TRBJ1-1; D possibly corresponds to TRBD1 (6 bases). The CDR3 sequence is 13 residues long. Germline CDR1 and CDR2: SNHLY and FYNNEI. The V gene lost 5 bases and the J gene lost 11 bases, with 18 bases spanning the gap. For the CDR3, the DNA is TGTGCCAGCAGTTTCAACAGGGAGCTCAAGGCTTTCCTT. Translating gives CASSFNRELKAFL.

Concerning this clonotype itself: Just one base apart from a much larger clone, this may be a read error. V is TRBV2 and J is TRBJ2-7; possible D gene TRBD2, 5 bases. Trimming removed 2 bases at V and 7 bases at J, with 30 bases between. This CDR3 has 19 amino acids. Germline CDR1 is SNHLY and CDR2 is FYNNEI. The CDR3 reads CASSEPRLNPGNLNNEQYF. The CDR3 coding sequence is TGTGCCAGCAGTGAACCCCGATTGAATCCCGGGAATCTAAACAATGAGCAGTACTTC.

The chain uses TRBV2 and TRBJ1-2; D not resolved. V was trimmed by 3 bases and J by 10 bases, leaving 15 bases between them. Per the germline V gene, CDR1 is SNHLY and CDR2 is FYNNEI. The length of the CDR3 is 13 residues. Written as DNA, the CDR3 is TGTGCCAGCAGTGATTCCCAGGACTATAACTACACCTTC. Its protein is CASSDSQDYNYTF.

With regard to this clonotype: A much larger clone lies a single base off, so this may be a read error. The CDR3 DNA is TGTGCCAGCAGCTTAGTAGGAGGCAATAAGCCCCAGCATTTT. It translates to CASSLVGGNKPQHF. The rearrangement uses TRBV5-5 and TRBJ1-5; D unclear. The CDR3 spans 14 residues. Germline-derived CDR1 and CDR2 are SGHKS and YYEKEE (reference sequence).

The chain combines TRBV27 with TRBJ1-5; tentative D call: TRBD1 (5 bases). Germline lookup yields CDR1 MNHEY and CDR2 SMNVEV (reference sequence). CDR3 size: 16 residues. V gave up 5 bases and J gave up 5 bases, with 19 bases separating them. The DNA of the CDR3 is TGTGCCAGCAGTCATCGGGGACGGAGCTTCTATCAGCCCCAGCATTTT. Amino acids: CASSHRGRSFYQPQHF.

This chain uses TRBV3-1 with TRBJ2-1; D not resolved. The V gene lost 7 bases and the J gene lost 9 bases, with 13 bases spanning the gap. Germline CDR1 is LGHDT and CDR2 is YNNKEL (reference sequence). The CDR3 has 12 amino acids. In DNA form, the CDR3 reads TGTGCCAGCATCTTGTCAGTAGGTGAGCAGTTCTTC. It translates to CASILSVGEQFF.

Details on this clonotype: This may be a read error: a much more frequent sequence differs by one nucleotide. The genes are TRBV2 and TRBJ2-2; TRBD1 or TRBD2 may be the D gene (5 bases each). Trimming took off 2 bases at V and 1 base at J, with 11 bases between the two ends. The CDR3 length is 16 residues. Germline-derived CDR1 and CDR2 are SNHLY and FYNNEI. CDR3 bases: TGTGCCAGCAGTGAACGGGGCTTAGGGAACACCGGGGAGCTGTTTTTT. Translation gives CASSERGLGNTGELFF.

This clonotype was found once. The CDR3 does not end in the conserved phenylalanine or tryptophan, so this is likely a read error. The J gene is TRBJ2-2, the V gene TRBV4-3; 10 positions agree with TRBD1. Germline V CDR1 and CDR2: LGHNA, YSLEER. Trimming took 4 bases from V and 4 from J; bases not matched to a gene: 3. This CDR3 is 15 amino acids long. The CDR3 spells CASSLDRGRTGELFL. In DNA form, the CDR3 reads TGCGCCAGCAGCCTTGACAGGGGGCGCACCGGGGAGCTGTTTCTT.

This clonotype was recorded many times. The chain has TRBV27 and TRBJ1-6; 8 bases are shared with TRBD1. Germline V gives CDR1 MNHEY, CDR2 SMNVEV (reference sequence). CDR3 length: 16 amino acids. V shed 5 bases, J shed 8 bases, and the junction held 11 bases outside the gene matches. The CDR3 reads CASSQQIDRGDSPLHF. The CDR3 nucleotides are TGTGCCAGCAGTCAACAGATTGACAGGGGTGATTCACCCCTCCACTTT.

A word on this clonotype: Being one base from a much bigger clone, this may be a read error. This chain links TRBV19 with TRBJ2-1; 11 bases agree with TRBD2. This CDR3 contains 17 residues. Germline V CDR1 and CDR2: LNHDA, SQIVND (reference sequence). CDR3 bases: TGTGACAGTAGTATTTGGGGGGGGACTAGCGGTTACAATGAGCAGTTCTTC. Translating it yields CDSSIWGGTSGYNEQFF.

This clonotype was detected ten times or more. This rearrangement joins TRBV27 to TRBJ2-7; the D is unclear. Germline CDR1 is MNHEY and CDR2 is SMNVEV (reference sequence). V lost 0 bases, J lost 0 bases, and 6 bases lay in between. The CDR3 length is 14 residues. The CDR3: CASSLSQSSYEQYF. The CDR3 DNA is TGTGCCAGCAGTTTATCTCAGAGCTCCTACGAGCAGTACTTC.

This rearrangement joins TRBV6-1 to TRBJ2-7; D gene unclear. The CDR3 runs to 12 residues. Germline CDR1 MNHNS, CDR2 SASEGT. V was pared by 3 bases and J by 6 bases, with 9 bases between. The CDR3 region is CASSEVGGEQYF. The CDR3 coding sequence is TGTGCCAGCAGTGAGGTTGGCGGCGAGCAGTACTTC.

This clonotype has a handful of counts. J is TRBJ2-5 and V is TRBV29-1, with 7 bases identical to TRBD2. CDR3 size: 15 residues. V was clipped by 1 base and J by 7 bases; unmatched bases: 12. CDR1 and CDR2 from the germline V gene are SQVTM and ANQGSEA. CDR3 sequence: CSVEVIGLGRGTQYF. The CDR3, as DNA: TGCAGCGTTGAAGTGATCGGACTAGGGCGGGGGACCCAGTACTTC.

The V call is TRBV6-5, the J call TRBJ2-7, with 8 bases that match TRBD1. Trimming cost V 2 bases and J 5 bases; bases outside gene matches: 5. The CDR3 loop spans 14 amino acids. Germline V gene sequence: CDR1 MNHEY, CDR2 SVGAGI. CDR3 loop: CASSYVGQGHEQYF. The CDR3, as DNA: TGTGCCAGCAGTTACGTAGGACAGGGCCACGAGCAGTACTTC.

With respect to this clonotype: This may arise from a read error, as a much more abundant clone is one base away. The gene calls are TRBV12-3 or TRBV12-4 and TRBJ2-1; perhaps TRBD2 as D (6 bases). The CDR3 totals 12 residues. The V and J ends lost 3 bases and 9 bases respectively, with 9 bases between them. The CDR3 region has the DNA TGTGCCAGCAGTTTTCTGGGGGGTGAGCAGTTCTTC. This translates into CASSFLGGEQFF.

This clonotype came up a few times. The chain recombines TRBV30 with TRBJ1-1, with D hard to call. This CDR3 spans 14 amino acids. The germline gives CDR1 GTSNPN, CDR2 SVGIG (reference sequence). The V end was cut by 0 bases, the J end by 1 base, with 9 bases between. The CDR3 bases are TGTGCCTGGAGTGTACTCGGCGGGAACACTGAAGCTTTCTTT. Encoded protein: CAWSVLGGNTEAFF.

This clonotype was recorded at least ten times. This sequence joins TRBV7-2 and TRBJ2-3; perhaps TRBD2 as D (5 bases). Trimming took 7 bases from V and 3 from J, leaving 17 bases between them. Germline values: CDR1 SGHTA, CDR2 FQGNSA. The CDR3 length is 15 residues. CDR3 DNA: TGTGCCAGCACTTCCACGGGAACTCTTACAGATACGCAGTATTTT. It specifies CASTSTGTLTDTQYF.

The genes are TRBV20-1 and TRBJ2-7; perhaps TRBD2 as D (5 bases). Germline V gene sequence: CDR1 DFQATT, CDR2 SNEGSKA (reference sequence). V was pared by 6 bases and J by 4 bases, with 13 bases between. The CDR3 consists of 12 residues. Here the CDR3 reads CSALEVLYEQYF. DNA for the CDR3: TGCAGTGCGCTGGAGGTCCTATACGAGCAGTACTTC.

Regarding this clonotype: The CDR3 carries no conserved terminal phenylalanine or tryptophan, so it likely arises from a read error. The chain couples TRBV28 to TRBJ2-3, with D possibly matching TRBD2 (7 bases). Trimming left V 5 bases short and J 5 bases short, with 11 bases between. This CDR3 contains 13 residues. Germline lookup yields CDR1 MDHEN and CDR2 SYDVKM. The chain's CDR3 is CASSGGAKDTQYL. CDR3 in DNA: TGTGCCAGCAGTGGGGGGGCCAAAGATACGCAGTATTTA.

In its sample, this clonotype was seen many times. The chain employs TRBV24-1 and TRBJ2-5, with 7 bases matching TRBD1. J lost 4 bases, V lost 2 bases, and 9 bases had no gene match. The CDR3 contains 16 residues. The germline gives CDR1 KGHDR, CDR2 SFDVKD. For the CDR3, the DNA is TGTGCCACCAGTGATTCCTGGGACAGTACCCGAGAGACCCAGTACTTC. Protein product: CATSDSWDSTRETQYF.

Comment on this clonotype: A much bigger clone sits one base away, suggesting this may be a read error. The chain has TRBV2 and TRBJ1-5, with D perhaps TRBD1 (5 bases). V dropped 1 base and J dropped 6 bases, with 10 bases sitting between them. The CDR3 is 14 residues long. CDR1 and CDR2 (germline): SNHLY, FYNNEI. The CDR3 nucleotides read TGTGCCAGCAGTGAAGGCAGGGCAGGTCAGCCCCAGCATTTT. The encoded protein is CASSEGRAGQPQHF.

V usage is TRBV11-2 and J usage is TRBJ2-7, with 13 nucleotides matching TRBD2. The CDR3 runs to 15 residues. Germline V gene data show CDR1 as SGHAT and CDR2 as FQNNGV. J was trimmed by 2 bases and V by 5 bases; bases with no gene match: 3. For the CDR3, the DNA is TGTGCCAGCAGCAGACTAGCGGGGGGTGCCTACGAGCAGTACTTC. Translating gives CASSRLAGGAYEQYF.

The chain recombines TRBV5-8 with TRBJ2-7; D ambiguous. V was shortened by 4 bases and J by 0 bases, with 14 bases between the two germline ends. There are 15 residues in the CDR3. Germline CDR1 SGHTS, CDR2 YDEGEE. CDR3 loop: CASSPRQRRSYEQYF. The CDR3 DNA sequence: TGTGCCAGCAGCCCAAGACAACGGCGCTCCTACGAGCAGTACTTC.

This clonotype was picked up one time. The CDR3 region has the DNA TGTGCCAGCAGTTGCTCGTCTCCCTCTTACAATGAGCAGTTCTTC. It encodes CASSCSSPSYNEQFF. V and J are TRBV27 and TRBJ2-1; D is ambiguous. Trimming shortened V by 4 bases and J by 4 bases, and 14 bases separated the two germline ends. Germline loops: CDR1 MNHEY, CDR2 SMNVEV (reference sequence). CDR3 length: 15 amino acids.